This T cell receptor (beta chain) was sequenced in a study of blood T cell repertoires in COVID-19. The trim removed 3 bases at V and 0 bases at J, leaving 9 bases unmatched. Germline V gene lookup returns CDR1 MDHEN and CDR2 SYDVKM. The CDR3 runs to 17 residues. TCRdb's copy holds only in-frame clones and misses some; the assay was immunoSEQ multiplex PCR. The table records 50,000 to 65,000 clones, 80% to 90% of them present only once. This clonotype was obtained from a man in his 60s with active COVID-19. The sample was peripheral blood. The V and J genes are TRBV28 and TRBJ2-3; 7 positions match TRBD1. This CDR3 is CASSFTWDRKSTDTQYF. The CDR3 DNA is TGTGCCAGCAGTTTCACCTGGGACAGAAAAAGCACAGATACGCAGTATTTT.